This T cell receptor (beta chain) originates from a study of cytomegalovirus exposure and HLA in healthy donors. General study results and limits: The authors reported that TCR beta sequences could predict HLA-A and HLA-B alleles. These predictions were accurate for most subjects in the first cohort. A later analysis found TCR association rates differed by HLA locus, highest for DRB1 and lowest for HLA-C. Later analysis revealed greater clonal expansion in HLA-associated TCR beta chains than in equally common others. An analysis that was carried out later associated 16,000 or so TCR beta sequences with HLA alleles at 0.05 false discovery rate.

It was with 60 Vbeta and 13 Jbeta primers that the PCR ran. Libraries were prepared by immunoSEQ multiplex PCR; TCRdb keeps only in-frame clonotypes and omits some of them. This sample has around 150,000 clones, with 73% found just once. As concerns this clone: Its antigen is still unknown.

The germline V and J ends were trimmed by 0 bases and 7 bases, with 9 bases remaining between them. Germline CDR1 reads SGDLS; CDR2 reads YYNGEE. CDR3 length: 13 amino acids. The sequenced sample consisted of PBMCs. The sequence was obtained from a human donor in good health. The gene calls are TRBV9 and TRBJ2-3; D gene uncertain. CDR3 sequence reads: CASSVERENTQYF. As DNA, the CDR3 is TGTGCCAGCAGCGTAGAGAGAGAGAATACGCAGTATTTT.